The entry below describes one T cell receptor (beta chain). What it binds is not known. This sample was included in a study of blood T cells in healthy people across ages. General study points: Older individuals had lower TCR beta diversity per million T cells (the decline was roughly linear). Versus aged donors, long-lived donors had higher diversity and more naive CD4+ cells.

It was with a sample-barcoded 5' primer and a J-beta primer mix that a second PCR of about 6 to 12 cycles was run. A minimum of 3 million CDR3-containing paired-end reads was obtained for each sample. TCRdb fed the 5' RACE reads into MiXCR, producing one record per CDR3 protein. The sample includes 790,000 or so distinct CDR3 sequences, about 47% seen only once; the top ten take 15% to 20%. The material sequenced was blood. The origin of this receptor is a man older than 75 in good health.

This CDR3 is CSVAQSNYGYTF. The CDR3 DNA reads as TGCAGCGTTGCACAGAGTAACTATGGCTACACCTTC. The V gene is TRBV29-1, the J gene TRBJ1-2; D gene unclear. From germline, CDR1 is SQVTM and CDR2 ANQGSEA. The CDR3 extends over 12 amino acids. V was cut by 4 bases and J by 1 base, with 7 bases left in between.